The entry below describes one T cell receptor beta chain. The germline gives CDR1 LGHNA, CDR2 YNFKEQ. Unmatched junction bases numbered 5, after V lost 1 base and J lost 1 base. The CDR3 spans 17 residues. The data are from a study of identical twins. TCRdb re-called the 5' RACE reads with MiXCR, one entry per CDR3 protein. The data show 200,000 to 250,000 distinct CDR3 sequences, roughly a tenth seen once. The V and J genes are TRBV4-2 and TRBJ2-3; 10 bases align to TRBD2. This receptor was identified in a man aged 45 to 65 in good health. The specimen was memory T cells sorted from blood. Here the CDR3 DNA reads TGTGCCAGCAGCCAAGTTACTACTAGCGGGGGCACAGATACGCAGTATTTT. Residues: CASSQVTTSGGTDTQYF.